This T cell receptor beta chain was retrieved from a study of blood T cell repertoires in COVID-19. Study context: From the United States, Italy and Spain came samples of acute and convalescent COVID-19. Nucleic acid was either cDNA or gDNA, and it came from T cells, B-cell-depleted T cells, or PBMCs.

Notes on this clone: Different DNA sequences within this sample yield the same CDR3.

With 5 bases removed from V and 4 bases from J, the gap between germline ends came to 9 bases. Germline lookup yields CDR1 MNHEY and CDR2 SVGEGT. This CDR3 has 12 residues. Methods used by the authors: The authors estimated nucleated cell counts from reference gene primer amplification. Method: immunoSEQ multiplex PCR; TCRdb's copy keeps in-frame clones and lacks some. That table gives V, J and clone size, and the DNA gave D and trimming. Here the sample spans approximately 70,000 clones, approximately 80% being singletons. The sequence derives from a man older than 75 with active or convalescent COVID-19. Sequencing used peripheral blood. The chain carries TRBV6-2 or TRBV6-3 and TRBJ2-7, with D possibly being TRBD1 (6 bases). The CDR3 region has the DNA TGTGCCAGCAGTAGGCAGGGGTACGAGCAGTACTTC. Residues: CASSRQGYEQYF.